What follows are 16 T cell receptor beta chains derived from one specimen sequenced in a study of glioma-infiltrating T cells. The iRepertoire nested amplicon-rescue multiplex PCR amplified TCR alpha and beta CDR3s from RNA. From the multiplex PCR reads, TCRdb called clonotypes with MiXCR, one entry per CDR3 protein. The data show about 210,000 distinct CDR3 sequences, roughly 32% seen once. The specimen sequenced was glioma tissue, nonneoplastic brain tissue, or PBMCs (not recorded which). The receptors were gathered from a human donor with low-grade glioma or glioblastoma, undergoing nonglioma brain surgery, or in good health (not recorded which).

This clonotype came up many times. This chain joins TRBV11-2 and TRBJ2-7; D perhaps matches TRBD2 (6 bases). The CDR3 is made up of 14 amino acids. The germline V and J ends were trimmed by 1 base and 2 bases, with 9 bases remaining between them. Germline V CDR1 and CDR2: SGHAT, FQNNGV. CDR3 sequence: CASSLGGDTYEQYF. The CDR3 nucleotides are TGTGCCAGCAGCTTAGGGGGGGATACCTACGAGCAGTACTTC.

This clonotype was seen repeatedly, ten times or more. The rearrangement joins TRBV6-2 or TRBV6-3 to TRBJ2-3; D unclear. Germline CDR1 and CDR2: MNHEY and SVGEGT. The CDR3 consists of 15 residues. The ends were cut back, 6 bases at V and 2 bases at J, with 15 bases in the middle. The CDR3, as DNA: TGTGCCAGCAGCCCCACAGTACCCTACACAGATACGCAGTATTTT. Translation gives CASSPTVPYTDTQYF.

Remarks on this clonotype: A much bigger clone sits one base away, suggesting this may be a read error. V gene TRBV7-9 combines with J gene TRBJ1-6; D is perhaps TRBD1 (5 bases). The germline V gene has CDR1 SEHNR and CDR2 FQNEAQ (reference sequence). This CDR3 spans 16 amino acids. The CDR3 nucleotides read TGTGCCAGCAGCGAAAAGAGTGGGGGTTATAATTCACCCATCCACTTT. The encoded protein is CASSEKSGGYNSPIHF. Combining the CDR3 with reference TRBV7-9 and TRBJ1-6 gives the whole variable domain DTGVSQNPRHKITKRGQNVTFRCDPISEHNRLYWYRQTLGQGPEFLTYFQNEAQLEKSRLLSDRFSAERPKGSFSTLEIQRTEQGDSAMYLCASSEKSGGYNSPIHFGNGTRLTVT.

This clonotype was found a few times. This sequence joins TRBV19 and TRBJ2-1, with D perhaps given as TRBD1 or TRBD2 (5 bases each). The germline gives CDR1 LNHDA, CDR2 SQIVND (reference sequence). CDR3 length: 14 amino acids. The ends were cut back, 7 bases at V and 6 bases at J, with 16 bases in the middle. This CDR3 is CASTHQSGRNEQFF. The CDR3 DNA follows: TGTGCCAGTACCCACCAGTCGGGGCGCAATGAGCAGTTCTTC.

Comment on this clonotype: A read error may be the cause here, since a much bigger clone is one base away. The chain is built from TRBV7-9 and TRBJ2-2; D unclear. Per germline, CDR1 SEHNR and CDR2 FQNEAQ (reference sequence). Trimming took off 10 bases at V and 1 base at J, with 16 bases between the two ends. The CDR3 runs 15 residues. Written as DNA, the CDR3 is TGTGCCAAAAGCTTGATGGGAATGAACACCGGGGAGCTGTTTTTT. Residues: CAKSLMGMNTGELFF.

This clonotype showed up many times. V is TRBV6-1 and J is TRBJ1-5; D unclear. V was trimmed by 1 base and J by 0 bases, leaving 7 bases between them. This CDR3 is 15 amino acids long. The V gene's germline CDR1 is MNHNS and CDR2 SASEGT. CDR3 coding DNA: TGTGCCAGCAGTGAAGGGGATTATAGCAATCAGCCCCAGCATTTT. This translates into CASSEGDYSNQPQHF.

Ten or more counts support this clonotype. V is TRBV6-2 or TRBV6-3 and J is TRBJ2-7; D is possibly TRBD2 (5 bases). CDR1 is MNHEY and CDR2 is SVGEGT in the germline V gene. The CDR3 sequence is 15 residues long. Between the trimmed V and J ends, which lost 5 bases and 6 bases, there was a span of 20 bases. CDR3 residues: CASSLVVGAGREQYF. The CDR3 bases are TGTGCCAGCAGTCTTGTCGTGGGCGCGGGCCGCGAGCAGTACTTC.

This clonotype has a count of ten or more. The rearrangement links TRBV24-1 to TRBJ2-3; maybe TRBD2 (7 bases). Trimming removed 10 bases at V and 5 bases at J, with 12 bases between. The CDR3 length is 12 residues. Germline V gene data show CDR1 as KGHDR and CDR2 as SFDVKD. CDR3 in DNA: TGTGCCACGAAGGGAGGGGGAGATACGCAGTATTTT. This codes for CATKGGGDTQYF.

This clonotype was picked up many times. The chain uses TRBV5-4 and TRBJ2-1; possible D gene TRBD1, 5 bases. Germline CDR1 SGHNT, CDR2 YYREEE (reference sequence). Between the trimmed V and J ends, which lost 0 bases and 10 bases, there was a span of 11 bases. The CDR3 runs 13 residues. The CDR3 nucleotides are TGTGCCAGCAGCTTGGCCAGGGTGGAGGAGCAGTTCTTC. This encodes CASSLARVEEQFF.

This clonotype was observed many times. The chain uses TRBV12-3 or TRBV12-4 and TRBJ2-1, with TRBD2 matching 14 bases. The length of the CDR3 is 15 residues. The V segment lost 7 bases and the J segment 6 bases; nucleotides outside the gene matches: 5. The CDR3 DNA reads TGTGCCAGCACTTTGGGGACTAGCGGGGGCAATGAGCAGTTCTTC. This gives the protein CASTLGTSGGNEQFF.

V usage is TRBV7-2 and J usage is TRBJ2-4; 7 bases map to TRBD1. The V gene end was trimmed by 5 bases and the J gene end by 0 bases; junction bases not matched to a gene: 10. The CDR3 totals 17 residues. The V gene's germline CDR1 is SGHTA and CDR2 FQGNSA. Written as DNA, the CDR3 is TGTGCCAGCAGCCAAGGCGGACAGGCTCTAGCCAAAAACATTCAGTACTTC. Protein sequence: CASSQGGQALAKNIQYF.

The V call is TRBV12-3 or TRBV12-4, the J call TRBJ2-5; a weak D match, TRBD2 (6 bases). The last part of the DNA fits TRBJ2-7 better; the J call may be wrong. The CDR3 runs 13 residues. Written as DNA, the CDR3 is TGTGCCAGCAGTTTGGGGGAGGTCTACGAGCAGTACTTC. Protein sequence: CASSLGEVYEQYF.

The sample holds many counts of this clonotype. This rearrangement joins TRBV28 to TRBJ1-5, with a possible D match to TRBD1 (5 bases). V lost 5 bases and J lost 0, with 17 bases in between. The CDR3 length is 17 residues. Germline CDR1 is MDHEN and CDR2 is SYDVKM. The CDR3 region is CASSLYRGGDSNQPQHF. In DNA form, the CDR3 reads TGTGCCAGCAGTCTCTACCGGGGGGGAGATAGCAATCAGCCCCAGCATTTT.

In its sample, this clonotype was seen a few times. The chain carries TRBV7-2 and TRBJ2-2; D might be TRBD1 or TRBD2, each matching 5 bases. The CDR3 has 14 amino acids. Germline V gene lookup returns CDR1 SGHTA and CDR2 FQGNSA. Trimming pared 5 bases from V and 6 bases from J, leaving 13 bases between. CDR3 sequence: CASSLLRGAGELFF. The CDR3 nucleotides read TGTGCCAGCAGCCTCTTGAGGGGTGCCGGGGAGCTGTTTTTT.

This clonotype has a count of ten or more. The J gene is TRBJ2-5, the V gene TRBV24-1, with TRBD1 identical over 7 bases. Germline CDR1 reads KGHDR; CDR2 reads SFDVKD. Trimming at V came to 4 bases and at J to 2 bases, leaving 6 bases not matched to a gene. CDR3 size: 15 residues. CDR3 sequence reads: CATSETGTAQETQYF. The CDR3 DNA reads TGTGCCACCAGTGAGACCGGGACAGCTCAAGAGACCCAGTACTTC.

This clonotype was seen a few times. The rearrangement joins TRBV11-2 to TRBJ2-5; D not resolved. The CDR3 is 16 residues long. Germline loops: CDR1 SGHAT, CDR2 FQNNGV. The V and J ends lost 2 bases and 4 bases respectively, with 17 bases between them. CDR3: CASSLQYGAARETQYF. In nucleotides, the CDR3 is TGTGCCAGCAGCTTACAATACGGAGCAGCTCGAGAGACCCAGTACTTC.